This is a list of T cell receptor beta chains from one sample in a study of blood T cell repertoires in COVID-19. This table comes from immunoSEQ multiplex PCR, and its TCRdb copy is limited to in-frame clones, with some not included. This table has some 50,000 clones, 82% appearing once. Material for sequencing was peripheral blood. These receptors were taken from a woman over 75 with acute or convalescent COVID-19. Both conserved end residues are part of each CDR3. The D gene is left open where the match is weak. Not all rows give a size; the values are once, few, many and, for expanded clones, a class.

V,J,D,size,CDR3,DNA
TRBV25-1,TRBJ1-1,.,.,CASSEYAGREITEAFF,TGTGCCAGCAGTGAATACGCGGGCCGGGAGATCACTGAAGCTTTCTTT
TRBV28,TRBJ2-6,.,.,CASTAPSSGANVLTF,TGTGCCAGCACCGCTCCTAGCTCTGGGGCCAACGTCCTGACTTTC
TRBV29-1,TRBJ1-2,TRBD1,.,CSVDRGQRNGYTF,TGCAGCGTTGACAGGGGGCAAAGGAATGGCTACACCTTC
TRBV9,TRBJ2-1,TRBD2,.,CASSAIGTSGSLEQFF,TGTGCCAGCAGCGCCATTGGGACTAGCGGGAGTCTCGAGCAGTTCTTC
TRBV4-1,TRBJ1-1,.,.,CASSPRSRGTEAFF,TGCGCCAGCAGCCCGCGGTCCCGGGGGACTGAAGCTTTCTTT
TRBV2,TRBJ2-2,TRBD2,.,CASSELAGRPNTGELFF,TGTGCCAGCAGTGAACTAGCGGGAAGGCCGAACACCGGGGAGCTGTTTTTT
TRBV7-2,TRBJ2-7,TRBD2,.,CASTSAGGSSYEQYF,TGTGCCAGCACCAGTGCGGGGGGTAGCTCCTACGAGCAGTACTTC
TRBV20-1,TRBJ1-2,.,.,CSAWLEATYTF,TGCAGTGCTTGGTTGGAGGCGACCTACACCTTC
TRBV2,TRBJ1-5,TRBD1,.,CASSGQGADQPQHF,TGTGCCAGCAGCGGACAGGGGGCTGATCAGCCCCAGCATTTT
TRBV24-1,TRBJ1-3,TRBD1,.,CATSERTGWVHSGNTIYF,TGTGCCACCAGTGAAAGGACAGGTTGGGTCCACTCTGGAAACACCATATATTTT
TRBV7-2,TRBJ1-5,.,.,CASSLSGGSNQPQHF,TGTGCCAGCAGCTTAAGTGGGGGGTCCAATCAGCCCCAGCATTTT
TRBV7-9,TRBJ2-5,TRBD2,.,CASSPLAGAQETQYF,TGTGCCAGCAGCCCTCTAGCGGGAGCCCAAGAGACCCAGTACTTC
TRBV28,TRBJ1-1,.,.,CASSPGLPNTEAFF,TGTGCCAGCAGCCCTGGGCTACCGAACACTGAAGCTTTCTTT
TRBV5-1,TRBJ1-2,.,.,CASSSDSLNYGYTF,TGCGCCAGCAGCTCGGACAGCCTTAACTATGGCTACACCTTC
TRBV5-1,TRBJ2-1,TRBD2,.,CASSFLAGAWVF,TGCGCCAGCAGCTTCCTAGCGGGGGCCTGGGTCTTC
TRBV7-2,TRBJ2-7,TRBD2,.,CASSLARTSGTYEQYF,TGTGCCAGCAGCTTAGCGCGAACTAGCGGAACCTACGAGCAGTACTTC
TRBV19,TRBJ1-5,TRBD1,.,CASSPLDREVEPQHF,TGTGCCAGTAGTCCCCTGGACAGGGAAGTTGAGCCCCAGCATTTT
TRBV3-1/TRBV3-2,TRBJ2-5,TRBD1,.,CASSQERTGLASSQYF,TGTGCCAGCAGCCAAGAAAGGACAGGGTTGGCATCGTCCCAGTACTTC
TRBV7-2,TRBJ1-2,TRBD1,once,CASSTGTGGGYTF,TGTGCCAGCAGCACAGGGACAGGGGGTGGCTACACCTTC
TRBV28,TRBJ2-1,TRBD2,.,CASSLWSSGVSGYNEQFF,TGTGCCAGCAGTTTATGGTCTAGCGGGGTTTCCGGATACAATGAGCAGTTCTTC
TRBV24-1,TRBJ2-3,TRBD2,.,CATSDVRTSGDTDTQYF,TGTGCCACCAGTGATGTTCGGACTAGCGGGGACACAGATACGCAGTATTTT
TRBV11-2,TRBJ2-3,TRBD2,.,CASSPGLAGVPDTQYF,TGTGCCAGCAGCCCGGGACTAGCGGGAGTACCAGATACGCAGTATTTT
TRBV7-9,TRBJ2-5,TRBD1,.,CASSWPQAGGQETQYF,TGTGCCAGCAGCTGGCCCCAGGCAGGGGGTCAAGAGACCCAGTACTTC
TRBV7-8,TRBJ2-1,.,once,CASSLVGARGGSEQFF,TGTGCCAGCAGCTTAGTTGGCGCCCGGGGAGGAAGTGAGCAGTTCTTC
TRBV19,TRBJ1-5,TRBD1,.,CATSYGDRGNMPQHF,TGTGCCACCTCCTACGGGGACAGGGGTAATATGCCCCAGCATTTT
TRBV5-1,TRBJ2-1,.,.,CASSLAARLSYNEQFF,TGCGCCAGCAGCTTGGCCGCCAGACTCTCCTACAATGAGCAGTTCTTC
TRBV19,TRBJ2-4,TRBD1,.,CASRRQGSGNIQYF,TGTGCCAGTAGAAGACAGGGCTCGGGAAACATTCAGTACTTC
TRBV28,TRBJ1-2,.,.,CASSLSRGSGYGYTF,TGTGCCAGCAGTTTATCGCGTGGGTCCGGGTATGGCTACACCTTC
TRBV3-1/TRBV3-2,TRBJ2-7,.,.,CASSQDYQGSEQYF,TGTGCCAGCAGCCAAGATTACCAGGGTAGCGAGCAGTACTTC
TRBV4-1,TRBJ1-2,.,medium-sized,CASSQAGEGYGYTF,TGCGCCAGCAGCCAAGCAGGGGAGGGCTATGGCTACACCTTC
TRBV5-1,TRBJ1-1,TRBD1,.,CASSSRTGGDTEAFF,TGCGCCAGCAGCTCCCGGACAGGGGGGGACACTGAAGCTTTCTTT
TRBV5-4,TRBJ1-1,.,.,CASSNGGRGTEAFF,TGTGCCAGCAGCAACGGGGGGCGCGGCACTGAAGCTTTCTTT
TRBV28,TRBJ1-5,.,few,CASNGENSNQPQHF,TGTGCCAGCAATGGAGAGAATAGCAATCAGCCCCAGCATTTT
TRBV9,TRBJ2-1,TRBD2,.,CASSVGGGRASEQFF,TGTGCCAGCAGCGTAGGGGGCGGGAGGGCTAGTGAGCAGTTCTTC
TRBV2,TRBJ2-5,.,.,CASSARETQYF,TGTGCCAGCAGTGCGAGGGAGACCCAGTACTTC
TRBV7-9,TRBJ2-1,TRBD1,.,CASSLGRDRVVVDEQFF,TGTGCCAGCAGCTTAGGTAGGGACAGGGTGGTGGTAGATGAGCAGTTCTTC
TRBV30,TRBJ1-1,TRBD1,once,CAWTPGTGSEAFF,TGTGCCTGGACCCCCGGGACAGGCTCTGAAGCTTTCTTT
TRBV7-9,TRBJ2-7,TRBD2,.,CASSMSGGATEQYF,TGTGCCAGCAGCATGAGCGGGGGGGCGACCGAGCAGTACTTC
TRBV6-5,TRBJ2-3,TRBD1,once,CASETGATDTQYF,TGTGCCAGTGAGACAGGGGCAACAGATACGCAGTATTTT
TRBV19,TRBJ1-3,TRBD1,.,CASSIDRTGGNTIYF,TGTGCCAGTAGTATAGATCGGACAGGCGGAAACACCATATATTTT
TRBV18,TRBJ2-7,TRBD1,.,CASSPGQGIGEQYF,TGTGCCAGCTCACCCGGACAGGGGATAGGTGAGCAGTACTTC
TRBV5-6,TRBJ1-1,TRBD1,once,CASSGQALNTEAFF,TGTGCCAGCAGCGGACAGGCCTTAAACACTGAAGCTTTCTTT
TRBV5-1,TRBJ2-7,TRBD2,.,CASSLTGGYEQYF,TGCGCCAGCAGCTTGACGGGGGGCTACGAGCAGTACTTC
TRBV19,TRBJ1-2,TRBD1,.,CASGRGQGPRGYTF,TGTGCCAGTGGTCGGGGACAGGGTCCTAGAGGCTACACCTTC